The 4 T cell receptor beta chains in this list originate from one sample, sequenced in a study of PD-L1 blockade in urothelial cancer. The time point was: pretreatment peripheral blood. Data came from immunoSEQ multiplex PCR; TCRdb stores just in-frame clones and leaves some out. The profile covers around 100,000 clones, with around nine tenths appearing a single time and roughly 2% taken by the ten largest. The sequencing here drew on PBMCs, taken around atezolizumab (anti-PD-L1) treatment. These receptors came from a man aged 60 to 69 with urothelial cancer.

CDR3 protein: CASSTRPNTEAFF. CDR3 coding DNA: TGTGCCAGCAGCACGCGTCCCAACACTGAAGCTTTCTTT. The chain joins TRBV9 to TRBJ1-1, with D hard to call. Per the germline V gene, CDR1 is SGDLS and CDR2 is YYNGEE. The CDR3 spans 13 residues. With 4 bases removed from V and 2 bases from J, the gap between germline ends came to 9 bases.

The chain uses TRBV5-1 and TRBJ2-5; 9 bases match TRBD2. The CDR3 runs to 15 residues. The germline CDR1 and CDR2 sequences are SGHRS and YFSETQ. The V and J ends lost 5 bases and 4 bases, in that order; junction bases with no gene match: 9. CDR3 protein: CASSRSGGLGETQYF. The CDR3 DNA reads TGCGCCAGCAGTCGTAGCGGGGGCCTGGGAGAGACCCAGTACTTC.

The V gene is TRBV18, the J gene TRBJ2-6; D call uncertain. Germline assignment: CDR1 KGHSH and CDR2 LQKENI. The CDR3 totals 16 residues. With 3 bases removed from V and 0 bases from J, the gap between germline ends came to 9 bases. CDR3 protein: CASSPRDISGANVLTF. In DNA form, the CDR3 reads TGTGCCAGCTCACCCCGAGACATCTCTGGGGCCAACGTCCTGACTTTC.

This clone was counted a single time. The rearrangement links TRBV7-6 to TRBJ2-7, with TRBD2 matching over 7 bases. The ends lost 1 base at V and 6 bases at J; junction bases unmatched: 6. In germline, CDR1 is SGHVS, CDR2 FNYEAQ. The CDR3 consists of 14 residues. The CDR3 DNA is TGTGCCAGCAGCTTAGGACGTGGGGGGGGCGAGCAGTACTTC. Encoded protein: CASSLGRGGGEQYF.